This is a list of T cell receptor beta chains from one sample in a study of cytomegalovirus exposure and HLA in healthy donors. Generated by immunoSEQ multiplex PCR, the TCRdb table keeps only in-frame clones and is missing some. This sample carries some 150,000 clones, approximately 80% of them seen once, and the ten largest clones take roughly 13%. The material sequenced was PBMCs. The receptors were sampled from a man aged 25 to 40 in good health and CMV-seropositive. Both conserved end residues are part of each CDR3. The D gene is left open where the match is weak. Rows may omit the clone size; those that give it use once, few, many or a size class.

D: TRBD2
J: TRBJ2-7
size: NA
V: TRBV4-2
CDR3: CASSWRAGGVSYEQYF
DNA: TGTGCCAGCAGTTGGAGAGCGGGAGGCGTTTCCTACGAGCAGTACTTC

D: TRBD1
J: TRBJ1-4
size: NA
V: TRBV5-1
CDR3: CASSPDRGGEKLFF
DNA: TGCGCCAGCAGCCCGGACAGGGGAGGTGAAAAACTGTTTTTT

D: NA
J: TRBJ1-5
size: NA
V: TRBV7-2
CDR3: CASSWTVNSNQPQHF
DNA: TGTGCCAGCAGCTGGACAGTAAATAGCAATCAGCCCCAGCATTTT

D: TRBD1
J: TRBJ2-2
size: NA
V: TRBV27
CDR3: CASSPGDRGGTGELFF
DNA: TGTGCCAGCAGTCCTGGGGACAGGGGGGGAACCGGGGAGCTGTTTTTT

D: TRBD1
J: TRBJ2-7
size: NA
V: TRBV28
CDR3: CASSYSGTAYEQYF
DNA: TGTGCCAGCAGTTACTCCGGGACAGCCTACGAGCAGTACTTC

D: NA
J: TRBJ1-3
size: NA
V: TRBV7-6
CDR3: CASSPLGASSSGNTIYF
DNA: TGTGCCAGCAGTCCCCTTGGGGCTAGTAGCTCTGGAAACACCATATATTTT

D: NA
J: TRBJ2-2
size: NA
V: TRBV2
CDR3: CASRQNTGELFF
DNA: TGTGCCAGCAGACAGAACACCGGGGAGCTGTTTTTT

D: TRBD2
J: TRBJ2-3
size: NA
V: TRBV6-5
CDR3: CASSRGGGGNTQYF
DNA: TGTGCCAGCAGTAGGGGCGGGGGGGGGAATACGCAGTATTTT

D: TRBD1
J: TRBJ1-2
size: NA
V: TRBV6-5
CDR3: CASSFRPPDRGYGYTF
DNA: TGTGCCAGCAGTTTCCGACCGCCGGACAGGGGCTATGGCTACACCTTC

D: NA
J: TRBJ2-5
size: NA
V: TRBV10-3
CDR3: CAISEYEAQETQYF
DNA: TGTGCCATCAGTGAGTACGAGGCCCAAGAGACCCAGTACTTC

D: NA
J: TRBJ1-1
size: few
V: TRBV7-9
CDR3: CASSLAPGVFTEPFF
DNA: TGTGCCAGCAGCTTAGCGCCGGGGGTTTTCACTGAACCTTTCTTT

D: TRBD1
J: TRBJ2-2
size: NA
V: TRBV4-1
CDR3: CASSPYPGGSTGELFF
DNA: TGTGCCAGCAGCCCGTATCCAGGGGGCAGCACCGGGGAGCTGTTTTTT

D: TRBD1
J: TRBJ2-6
size: once
V: TRBV10-3
CDR3: CAIRETGVGANVLTF
DNA: TGTGCCATCAGGGAAACAGGGGTTGGGGCCAACGTCCTGACTTTC

D: NA
J: TRBJ1-1
size: few
V: TRBV5-6
CDR3: CASSFTGNMNTEAFF
DNA: TGTGCCAGCAGCTTCACAGGGAACATGAACACTGAAGCTTTCTTT

D: NA
J: TRBJ2-2
size: once
V: TRBV4-2
CDR3: CASSQDVAVGVDTGELFF
DNA: TGTGCCAGCAGCCAGGATGTAGCGGTTGGAGTTGACACCGGGGAGCTGTTTTTT

D: NA
J: TRBJ2-5
size: NA
V: TRBV4-1
CDR3: CASSQDPAGPREQYF
DNA: TGCGCCAGCAGCCAAGACCCGGCAGGACCTCGGGAGCAGTACTTC

D: NA
J: TRBJ2-7
size: NA
V: TRBV7-9
CDR3: CSSRGLTYEQYF
DNA: TGTTCCAGCAGGGGACTAACCTACGAGCAGTACTTC

D: TRBD2
J: TRBJ2-7
size: NA
V: TRBV10-3
CDR3: CAISDLGTSGTYEQYF
DNA: TGTGCCATCAGTGACCTAGGGACTAGCGGTACCTACGAGCAGTACTTC

D: NA
J: TRBJ1-4
size: NA
V: TRBV6-1
CDR3: CASSEPGQLFF
DNA: TGTGCCAGCAGTGAACCAGGACAGCTGTTTTTT

D: NA
J: TRBJ1-2
size: NA
V: TRBV20-1
CDR3: CSASETGGYTF
DNA: TGCAGTGCTAGTGAGACAGGTGGCTACACCTTC

D: NA
J: TRBJ1-1
size: NA
V: TRBV6-6
CDR3: CASSFRDYAEAFF
DNA: TGTGCCAGCAGTTTCAGGGATTACGCTGAAGCTTTCTTT

D: TRBD1
J: TRBJ2-1
size: NA
V: TRBV19
CDR3: CASSDRQGSSYNEQFF
DNA: TGTGCCAGTAGTGACAGACAGGGGAGCTCCTACAATGAGCAGTTCTTC

D: NA
J: TRBJ2-7
size: few
V: TRBV9
CDR3: CASSSGDSLYEQYF
DNA: TGTGCCAGCAGCTCGGGGGACAGTCTCTACGAGCAGTACTTC

D: TRBD2
J: TRBJ2-7
size: NA
V: TRBV28
CDR3: CATARTSGEQYF
DNA: TGTGCCACCGCAAGGACTAGTGGCGAGCAGTACTTC

D: TRBD1
J: TRBJ2-7
size: few
V: TRBV9
CDR3: CASSATGQGHREQYF
DNA: TGTGCCAGCAGCGCAACTGGACAGGGGCACCGGGAGCAGTACTTC

D: TRBD1
J: TRBJ2-7
size: NA
V: TRBV5-4
CDR3: CASSPQGTVKGGEQYF
DNA: TGTGCCAGCAGCCCCCAGGGGACAGTTAAAGGGGGCGAGCAGTACTTC

D: NA
J: TRBJ2-3
size: NA
V: TRBV7-2
CDR3: CASSLDAYTDTQYF
DNA: TGTGCCAGCAGCTTAGATGCGTACACAGATACGCAGTATTTT

D: TRBD2
J: TRBJ2-5
size: NA
V: TRBV28
CDR3: CASSFIAGVETQYF
DNA: TGTGCCAGCAGTTTCATAGCGGGAGTAGAGACCCAGTACTTC

D: NA
J: TRBJ2-1
size: NA
V: TRBV19
CDR3: CASSMTGAGLANEQFF
DNA: TGTGCCAGTAGTATGACAGGGGCGGGACTAGCCAATGAGCAGTTCTTC